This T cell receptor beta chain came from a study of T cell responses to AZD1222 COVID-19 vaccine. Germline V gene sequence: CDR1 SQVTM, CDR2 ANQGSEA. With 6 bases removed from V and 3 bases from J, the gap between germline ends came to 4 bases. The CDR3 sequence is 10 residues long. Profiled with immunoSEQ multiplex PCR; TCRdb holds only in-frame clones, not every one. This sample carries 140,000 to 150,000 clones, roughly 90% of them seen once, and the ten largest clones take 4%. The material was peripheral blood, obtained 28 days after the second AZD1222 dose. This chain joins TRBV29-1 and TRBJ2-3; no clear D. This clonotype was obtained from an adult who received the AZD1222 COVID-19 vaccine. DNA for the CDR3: TGCAGCGTGATGACAGATACGCAGTATTTT. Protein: CSVMTDTQYF.